The clone carrying this T cell receptor (beta chain) was seen a handful of times. What it binds is not known. The entry originates in a study of vaccination effects on CD4 cells after COVID-19. TCRdb's copy holds only in-frame clones and misses some; the assay was immunoSEQ multiplex PCR. The sample consists of tens of thousands of clones, approximately 70% of them appearing once. Sequencing in the ViraFEST assay came after antigen-specific CD4+ T cells had been expanded with viral peptide pools, which were used to stimulate PBMC. A roughly 10-day culture period preceded the isolation of CD4+ T cells. Either the BNT162b2 or mRNA-1273 vaccine was given to participants in two doses. On both days 3 and 7, half of the culture medium was replaced with IL-2 medium. The receptor's source is a human donor who received a COVID-19 vaccine. Specimen: CD4+ T cells from PBMCs cultured with HCoV-229E spike peptides, collected after COVID-19 vaccination.

The CDR3 sequence: CASSSTSGTGQETQYF. The CDR3 coding sequence is TGCGCCAGCAGCTCGACCTCCGGGACAGGGCAAGAGACCCAGTACTTC. The chain recombines TRBV4-1 with TRBJ2-5, with 9 bases aligning to TRBD1. The CDR3 is 16 amino acids. The germline CDR1 and CDR2 sequences are MGHRA and YSYEKL. After removal of 5 bases from V and 2 bases from J, the junction contained 9 bases not matched to a gene.